A single T cell receptor (beta chain) is shown here with its context. The assay was immunoSEQ multiplex PCR, and TCRdb's table has in-frame clones only and misses some. The data hold around 300,000 clones, with around 86% observed a single time. The record originates from a study of blood T cell repertoires in COVID-19. The origin of this receptor is a man aged 50 or older with acute or convalescent COVID-19. The sequencing sample was made of peripheral blood.

The CDR3 DNA reads TGCGCCAGCAGCCAAGATGTATCGAGAGCGGGGGGACGCGAGCAGTACTTC. It codes for CASSQDVSRAGGREQYF. V and J are TRBV4-1 and TRBJ2-7; 9 nucleotides line up with TRBD2. CDR3 length: 17 residues. Trimming took 0 bases from V and 6 from J; bases not matched to a gene: 12. CDR1 is MGHRA, CDR2 YSYEKL, per germline.